The clone carrying this T cell receptor beta chain was observed a few times. Repertoires were generated with immunoSEQ multiplex PCR, while TCRdb's copy carries only in-frame clones and drops some. The table lists roughly 250,000 clones, 75% to 90% of them singletons, with approximately 4.2% in the top ten. This CDR3 comprises 14 residues. Trimming took 2 bases from V and 2 from J; bases not matched to a gene: 2. The source of the sample is a study of blood T cell repertoires in COVID-19. Turning to the study itself: Both acute and convalescent COVID-19 samples were obtained from the United States, Italy and Spain.

The chain employs TRBV23-1 and TRBJ2-7; 8 bases match TRBD1. TRBV23-1 is identified as an open reading frame with a role that is uncertain. This sequence was found in a woman in her 30s who had recovered from COVID-19. Sequenced: PBMCs or T cells enriched from blood (not recorded which). The DNA of the CDR3 is TGCGCCAGCAGTCAAGACAGGGGCCCCTACGAGCAGTACTTC. The encoded protein is CASSQDRGPYEQYF.